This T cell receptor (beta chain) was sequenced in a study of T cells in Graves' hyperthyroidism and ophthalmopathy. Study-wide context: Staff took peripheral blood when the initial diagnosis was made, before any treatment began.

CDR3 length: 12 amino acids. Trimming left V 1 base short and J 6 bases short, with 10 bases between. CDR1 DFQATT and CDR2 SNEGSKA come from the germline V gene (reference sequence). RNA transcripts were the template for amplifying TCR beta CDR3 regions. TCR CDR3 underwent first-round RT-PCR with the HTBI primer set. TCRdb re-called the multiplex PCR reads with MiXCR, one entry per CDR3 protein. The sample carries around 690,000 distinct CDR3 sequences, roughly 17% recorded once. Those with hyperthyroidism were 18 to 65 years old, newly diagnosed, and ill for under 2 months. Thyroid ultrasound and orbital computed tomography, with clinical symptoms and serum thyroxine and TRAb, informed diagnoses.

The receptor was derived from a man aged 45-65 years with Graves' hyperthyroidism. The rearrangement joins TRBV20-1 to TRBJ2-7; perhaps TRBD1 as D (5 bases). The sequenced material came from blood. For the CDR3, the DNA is TGCAGTGCTAGAGTCGGGCAGGGCGAGCAGTACTTC. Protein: CSARVGQGEQYF.